The following is a T cell receptor (beta chain) sequence with its context. Its antigen is unknown. Per-base qualities were not stored, and no clone one base away is much larger. V lost 5 bases and J lost 2 bases; the stretch between them is 16 bases long. CDR1 and CDR2 (SGHTA, FQGNSA) derive from the germline V gene. The CDR3 contains 15 residues, cysteine and phenylalanine counted. Only CDR3 DNA remains: 45 bases, in frame from the first base. The time point label, as the study defines it: week 3, after first cycle of checkpoint inhibitor. Blood samples were collected before treatment (T0) and at week 3 (W3), after the first cycle of checkpoint blockade. Except for a couple of patients with rapid clinical progression, response was assessed 12 weeks after the first infusion by RECIST 1.1; disease control meant complete response, partial response or stable disease. Patients with prior systemic cancer treatment, concomitant immunosuppressant therapy or synchronous other active malignancies were excluded. TCR beta was sequenced in both bulk PBMC and plasma cell-free DNA in order to track circulating cells as well as T cell turnover. Lymphoprep and SepMate tubes were used to isolate PBMC from blood, and red cell lysis was then performed. QIAamp DNA Blood Mini kits were used to extract DNA from both PBMC and sorted T cell subsets.

This sample is drawn from a study of blood T cell dynamics during melanoma immunotherapy (dated by TCRdb to the early 2020s). About the full investigation: The patients had metastatic melanoma and were given first-line pembrolizumab or nivolumab plus ipilimumab as standard of care in the United Kingdom. The training cohort was made up of consecutive patients, while a further independent group of patients from the same centre was pooled to form an external validation set. To find early correlates of response, peripheral T cell receptor repertoires were profiled in metastatic melanoma patients before and after one cycle of checkpoint inhibitor therapy. What the work shows at the level of the full study, not this receptor alone: The relatively small sample size was acknowledged as potentially limiting generalization of the results. The study could not determine whether the T cell clones driving repertoire changes were melanoma-specific or reflected general immune activation. A bifurcated reorganization of the PBMC repertoire at W3, with increased clonality or increased diversity, was observed in patients who later achieved disease control, unlike in progressors.

Every bulk PBMC sample was loaded with the same fixed amount of around 400 ng of DNA. Following the manufacturer instructions, the immunoSEQ TCRb Assay kit was used to amplify TCR beta CDR3 sequences from genomic DNA. The KAPA Library Quantification Kit for Illumina platforms was used to quantify the pooled libraries by qPCR. Sequencing of the pooled libraries was done on an Illumina NextSeq 500, with clustering at roughly 0.55-1.1 pM. Regarding the original processing steps: Analysis of the TCR data relied on immunoSEQ ANALYZER and the R LymphoSeq package. A rearrangement efficiency score was calculated as productive divided by the sum of productive and non-productive CDR3 sequences. Clonality was assessed using the Gini coefficient and diversity using the Renyi index at alpha=1, with pairwise comparisons between timepoints within each patient. In LymphoSeq, clonal relatedness was computed with an edit distance of 3 and repertoire similarity was computed with the Bhattacharyya coefficient. Linear discriminant analysis on week-3 changes in clonality and diversity was built with the R MASS and caret packages to classify response. In its TCRdb copy, this immuneACCESS table keeps in-frame sequences only and misses some clones. Where compared with another copy, unresolved V genes explain less than half of these, and the others have no known cause. The V and J calls and clone size are taken from that table; D and trimming were inferred from the DNA. A total of 25,000 to 35,000 clones appear in this sample, roughly 88% of them only once. The biggest ten clones account for around a tenth of the sample.

Here the chain combines TRBV7-2 and TRBJ2-7; the D segment could be TRBD2, given 6 matching bases. The receptor's source is a human donor with melanoma. This sample comprised blood, obtained from a patient treated with checkpoint blockade. For the CDR3, the sequence is CASSIDRDWAYEQYF. In nucleotide form, the sequence is TGTGCCAGCAGCATTGACCGGGACTGGGCCTACGAGCAGTACTTC.